This T cell receptor beta chain was recorded in a study of radiation and T cells in renal cell carcinoma. Across the study: Nephrectomy followed 15 Gy stereotactic body radiation by 4 weeks. The study, taken as a whole, reports: In blood, top tumor clones expanded by 2 weeks, shrinking by 4. Baseline intratumoral clonotype presence is unknown without pretreatment biopsies.

The sample's time point: baseline pretreatment blood. This sample's treatment: 15 Gy SBRT to primary tumor, nephrectomy 4 weeks later. The tumor was a clear cell renal cell carcinoma. Generated by immunoSEQ multiplex PCR, the TCRdb table keeps only in-frame clones and is missing some. The data show 150,000 or so clones, around nine tenths seen once. The CDR3 covers 13 residues. Trimming took 4 bases from V and 10 from J; bases not matched to a gene: 8. Germline V gives CDR1 SEHNR, CDR2 FQNEAQ (reference sequence). To note about this clone: Its antigen is as yet unknown.

This receptor was identified in a woman between 50 and 59 years old with renal cell carcinoma. This chain uses TRBV7-9 with TRBJ1-1; 8 bases are a match to TRBD1. This specimen was blood, taken from a patient whose treatment included radiotherapy and nephrectomy. Written as DNA, the CDR3 is TGTGCCAGCAGCTCCGGGACAGGCCTGGGAGCTTTCTTT. Protein: CASSSGTGLGAFF.